This T cell receptor (beta chain) originates from a study of regulatory T cells in long-lasting Graves disease. General study findings and limits: Thyroid tissue went unstudied; only peripheral blood was examined.

This clonotype was counted ten times or more. What it binds is not known. Arm-PCR of CDR3 regions and iRepertoire HTBI primers were the basis on which TCR beta libraries were built. TCRdb processed the multiplex PCR reads anew with MiXCR; each CDR3 protein has one entry. The sample records around 320,000 distinct CDR3 sequences, around 15% being singletons. Described time point: newly diagnosed GD, antithyroid drugs for less than 3 months. The authors made the TCR library using RNA they extracted from PBMCs. Patients were enrolled at an endocrinology department in Xi'an, China. Trimming stripped 0 bases from V and 15 bases from J, with 15 bases between. The CDR3 extends over 13 amino acids. From germline, CDR1 is LGHDT and CDR2 YNNKEL (reference sequence). This sample also belongs to another study, concerning T cells in Graves' hyperthyroidism and ophthalmopathy. In that study: A model of 13 V-J pairs discriminated ophthalmopathy from stable hyperthyroidism. The model foresaw ophthalmopathy a median around 6.4 months prior to onset.

Sequencing was performed on peripheral blood mononuclear cells (PBMCs), taken at new diagnosis, from a patient treated with antithyroid drugs. The TCR sequence derives from a man in his forties or fifties with Graves disease. The rearrangement joins TRBV3-1 to TRBJ2-1; D perhaps matches TRBD2 (5 bases). The CDR3 is CASSQEGAGSRFF. The CDR3 region has the DNA TGTGCCAGCAGCCAAGAGGGCGCGGGCTCCCGGTTCTTC.